This TCR beta chain was captured by sequencing in a study of T-cell memory formation after mild COVID-19 (dated by TCRdb to the early 2020s). Concerning the study at large: Most TCR sequence clusters were specific to one of the two donors. T-cell clones expanding and contracting after mild COVID-19 in a couple of donors were tracked by longitudinal TCRalpha and TCRbeta repertoire sequencing. Two young, previously healthy adult volunteers, one female and one male, were included in the cohort.

Ficoll-Paque density gradient centrifugation was used to isolate PBMCs. This clonotype has a handful of counts. Its antigen is currently not known. Base qualities are not recorded, but no much larger clone differs from it by a single base. Paper-wide results and their limitations: The second-wave clones that peaked on day 37 were not confirmed to be SARS-CoV-2 specific. Some responding clones were detected in pre-infection memory, which suggested that pre-existing cross-reactive memory T cells had joined the SARS-CoV-2 response. Contracting CD4+ clones were located mainly in the CM and EM memory subsets, whereas CD8+ clones were found to be enriched in EMRA. Clones that contracted from day 15 to 85 showed balanced CD4/CD8 phenotypes, whereas a second wave of clones that expanded from day 15 to 37 leaned towards CD4+. The study included only a couple of mild cases, and larger cohorts that include severe cases with pre-infection samples were judged to be necessary.

Sequencing took place on an Illumina NovaSeq 6000. TCRalpha and TCRbeta cDNA libraries were constructed by 5'RACE with constant-segment primers, with sample barcodes and unique molecular identifiers being introduced. Trizol reagent was used to extract RNA from every sample. The libraries were amplified in two PCR steps, and the second step added a second sample barcode and Illumina TruSeq adapters. Sequencing of the libraries was done on an Illumina NovaSeq, producing 2 x 150 bp paired-end reads. Processing in the source paper ran as follows. With migec v1.2.7, reads were demultiplexed and then collapsed into UMI-guided consensus sequences. Using mixcr v2.1.11, UMI consensuses were aligned to TRA and TRB V and J templates and then assembled into clonotypes. Expanded or contracted clonotypes were those called significant by both edgeR and NoisET, with noise models trained on biological replicates. For edgeR calls, a false discovery rate-adjusted p below 0.01 and a log2 fold-change threshold of 1 were applied. As an exploratory analysis of dynamics, max-normalized trajectories of the 1000 most abundant clonotypes were examined by PCA with hierarchical clustering. The CD4 or CD8 phenotype of responding clones was assigned using the separately sequenced CD4+ and CD8+ repertoires. Starting from the raw public reads, TCRdb applied fastp trimming at Q25, assembled clones with MiXCR and retained in-frame beta chains. One record per CDR3 amino acid sequence lists the most common genes and DNA. The V and J calls here are based on TCRdb, not the publication. The sample table contains roughly 450,000 distinct CDR3 sequences; only one count was recorded for 18% of them. Clones ranked in the top ten supply around 12% of the sample.

There are 12 amino acids in the CDR3, from cysteine to phenylalanine inclusive. Just the 36-base CDR3 DNA is kept, in frame starting at base 1. Trimming removed 2 bases from V and 5 bases from J, leaving 7 bases between the germline ends. CDR1 and CDR2 were assigned from the germline V gene as SGHTA and FQGNSA. The sample comprised PBMCs or a T cell subset sorted from them (not recorded which). The sequence was collected from an adult woman who had mild COVID-19 (a few samples of this study predate the infection). The sample titles of this study are shuffled in the database, so cell type and time point are left out; the donor was told from shared clones. This chain is built from TRBV7-2 and TRBJ2-7; the D gene cannot be named for sure. For the CDR3, the sequence is CASSLTAHEQYF. The DNA reads as follows: TGTGCCAGCAGCTTAACGGCCCACGAGCAGTACTTC.